These 27 T cell receptor beta chains came from one sample sequenced in a study of control samples from healthy donors and cancer patients. Repertoires were generated with immunoSEQ multiplex PCR, while TCRdb's copy carries only in-frame clones and drops some. The profile shows 390,000 or so clones, approximately 90% of them singletons. Sequencing input: PBMCs. These receptors all come from a man aged 35-49 years with head and neck cancer.

The chain couples TRBV5-6 to TRBJ2-7; TRBD1 matches at 11 bases. CDR1 and CDR2 (germline): SGHDT, YYEEEE. The CDR3 runs 16 residues. The V and J ends lost 0 bases and 7 bases, in that order; junction bases with no gene match: 9. CDR3 sequence: CASSLGTGQGDMEQYF. CDR3 bases: TGTGCCAGCAGCTTGGGAACGGGACAGGGGGATATGGAGCAGTACTTC.

This rearrangement joins TRBV9 to TRBJ1-1; D perhaps matches TRBD1 (6 bases). Trimming stripped 2 bases from V and 5 bases from J, with 10 bases between. Looked up from germline, CDR1 is SGDLS and CDR2 is YYNGEE. The CDR3 contains 13 residues. CDR3 in amino acids: CASSVGGQTEAFF. The CDR3 DNA follows: TGTGCCAGCAGCGTGGGGGGGCAAACTGAAGCTTTCTTT. Variable domain in full (rest from reference TRBV9 and TRBJ1-1): DSGVTQTPKHLITATGQRVTLRCSPRSGDLSVYWYQQSLDQGLQFLIQYYNGEERAKGNILERFSAQQFPDLHSELNLSSLELGDSALYFCASSVGGQTEAFFGQGTRLTVV.

This clone was seen a few times. The sample contains more than one DNA sequence encoding this CDR3. This chain uses TRBV3-1 (or the pseudogene TRBV3-2) with TRBJ1-5; 10 bases align to TRBD1. Germline V gene sequence: CDR1 LGHDT, CDR2 YNNKEL (reference sequence). The CDR3 extends over 17 amino acids. Unmatched junction bases numbered 9, after V lost 2 bases and J lost 5 bases. CDR3 residues: CASSQSNPGQGHQPQHF. The CDR3 DNA sequence: TGTGCCAGCAGCCAATCCAATCCGGGACAGGGGCATCAGCCCCAGCATTTT.

This clone was observed a handful of times. The rearrangement uses TRBV7-6 and TRBJ1-1; the match to TRBD1 covers 7 bases. V lost 2 bases, J lost 3 bases, and 3 bases stayed unmatched. The germline V gene has CDR1 SGHVS and CDR2 FNYEAQ. The length of the CDR3 is 14 residues. The CDR3 reads CASSLRQGYTEAFF. The CDR3 region has the DNA TGTGCCAGCAGCTTACGACAGGGCTACACTGAAGCTTTCTTT.

The chain has TRBV6-4 and TRBJ2-3, with D hard to call. CDR3 length: 15 residues. Trimming shortened V by 5 bases and J by 2 bases, and 14 bases separated the two germline ends. CDR1 and CDR2 (germline): MRHNA, SNTAGT. DNA for the CDR3: TGTGCCAGCAGTTTTGGGATCTCTAACACAGATACGCAGTATTTT. This sequence encodes CASSFGISNTDTQYF.

The chain recombines TRBV12-5 with TRBJ1-1, with 11 positions matching TRBD1. V lost 4 bases and J lost 6; bases outside the gene matches: 7. There are 15 residues in the CDR3. From germline, CDR1 is LGHNT and CDR2 FRNRAP. DNA of the CDR3: TGTGCTAGTGGTTCCAGGGACAGGGGGAGGGCTGAAGCTTTCTTT. Protein sequence: CASGSRDRGRAEAFF.

This clone appeared once. The chain recombines TRBV6-6 with TRBJ1-4; perhaps TRBD1 as D (5 bases). CDR1 and CDR2 (germline): MNHNY, SVGAGI (reference sequence). Trimming pared 0 bases from V and 8 bases from J, leaving 16 bases between. This CDR3 has 16 residues. This chain's CDR3 is CASSYSGRLRGEKLFF. The CDR3 DNA sequence: TGTGCCAGCAGTTACTCGGGACGTCTCCGAGGAGAAAAACTGTTTTTT.

The V gene is TRBV19, the J gene TRBJ1-1, with D tentatively TRBD1 (5 bases). V lost 1 base to trimming and J lost 2 bases, with 8 bases between them. The V gene's germline CDR1 is LNHDA and CDR2 SQIVND (reference sequence). The CDR3 has 14 residues. The CDR3: CASSIGGSNTEAFF. For the CDR3, the DNA is TGTGCCAGTAGTATAGGGGGCTCCAACACTGAAGCTTTCTTT.

The chain employs TRBV28 and TRBJ2-3; D gene ambiguous. CDR1 and CDR2 (germline): MDHEN, SYDVKM. Trimming took off 6 bases at V and 0 bases at J, with 19 bases between the two ends. The CDR3 runs to 17 residues. CDR3 in amino acids: CASSLNGLGPSTDTQYF. The CDR3 nucleotides are TGTGCCAGCAGCCTCAATGGGTTGGGCCCGAGCACAGATACGCAGTATTTT.

This chain uses TRBV18 with TRBJ1-1; 7 bases map to TRBD1. With 3 bases clipped from V and 2 bases from J, the junction kept 18 bases outside the gene matches. The CDR3 contains 19 residues. The germline V gene encodes CDR1 KGHSH and CDR2 LQKENI. The CDR3 reads CASSPKAGTAAKGNTEAFF. The CDR3 nucleotides are TGTGCCAGCTCACCCAAGGCCGGGACAGCGGCGAAGGGAAACACTGAAGCTTTCTTT.

The chain couples TRBV10-3 to TRBJ2-6, with no clear D. Trimming cost V 4 bases and J 2 bases, with 6 bases left between them. Per germline, CDR1 ENHRY and CDR2 SYGVKD. CDR3 length: 14 residues. This CDR3 is CAISAPAGANVLTF. CDR3 sequence (DNA): TGTGCCATCAGTGCCCCAGCTGGGGCCAACGTCCTGACTTTC.

A single count supports this clone. The rearrangement uses TRBV7-2 and TRBJ2-7; D is ambiguous. The germline V gene has CDR1 SGHTA and CDR2 FQGNSA. V lost 1 base to trimming and J lost 1 base, with 11 bases between them. CDR3 size: 15 residues. CDR3 DNA: TGTGCCAGCAGCTTAGGTGACACCCCTTCCTACGAGCAGTACTTC. It translates to CASSLGDTPSYEQYF.

This chain links TRBV7-2 with TRBJ2-2; a possible D gene is TRBD1 (6 bases). Between the trimmed V and J ends, which lost 4 bases and 8 bases, there was a span of 14 bases. CDR1 SGHTA and CDR2 FQGNSA come from the germline V gene. The CDR3 has 14 residues. CDR3 coding DNA: TGTGCCAGCAGCTCAAAGTCCGGGACAGGGGAGCTGTTTTTT. Translating gives CASSSKSGTGELFF.

This chain links TRBV19 with TRBJ1-5; possible D gene TRBD1, 5 bases. V lost 3 bases to trimming and J lost 5 bases, with 14 bases between them. The CDR3 spans 15 residues. Per germline, CDR1 LNHDA and CDR2 SQIVND (reference sequence). As DNA, the CDR3 is TGTGCCAGTAGTATCCGGGGACTTCGGGATCAGCCCCAGCATTTT. This sequence encodes CASSIRGLRDQPQHF.

CDR3 sequence reads: CASSFSGDLTDTQYF. In DNA form, the CDR3 reads TGTGCCAGCAGTTTTTCCGGGGACCTCACAGATACGCAGTATTTT. The chain recombines TRBV6-6 with TRBJ2-3; D is possibly TRBD1 or TRBD2 (5 bases each). The V and J ends lost 4 bases and 2 bases respectively, with 13 bases between them. CDR3 size: 15 residues. Looked up from germline, CDR1 is MNHNY and CDR2 is SVGAGI (reference sequence).

The rearrangement joins TRBV28 to TRBJ1-2; D gene unclear. The CDR3 has 16 amino acids. CDR1 is MDHEN, CDR2 SYDVKM, per germline. Trimming removed 3 bases from V and 6 bases from J, with 20 bases in between. The CDR3 nucleotides are TGTGCCAGCAGTTTCGGTCCCCTTTTAGGGCCAGATGGCTACACCTTC. Translating it yields CASSFGPLLGPDGYTF.

V usage is TRBV10-2 and J usage is TRBJ2-3; 7 positions agree with TRBD1. The CDR3 sequence is 16 residues long. V dropped 0 bases and J dropped 6; count of bases not matched to a gene: 9. Per the germline V gene, CDR1 is WSHSY and CDR2 is SAAADI. The CDR3 DNA reads TGCGCCAGCAGTGAGTCGACAGGGCCGATTTCGGATACGCAGTATTTT. This codes for CASSESTGPISDTQYF.

This clone is a singleton in its sample. This chain connects TRBV13 to TRBJ1-5, with D perhaps TRBD1 (5 bases). The CDR3 has 16 amino acids. V lost 7 bases, J lost 0 bases, and 16 bases lay in between. Germline V gene lookup returns CDR1 PRHDT and CDR2 FYEKMQ (reference sequence). The CDR3 region has the DNA TGTGCCAGCAACCCCGGGGGTCCTTATAGCAATCAGCCCCAGCATTTT. This sequence encodes CASNPGGPYSNQPQHF.

The genes are TRBV27 and TRBJ2-7; weak D call: TRBD1 (6 bases). The germline V gene encodes CDR1 MNHEY and CDR2 SMNVEV (reference sequence). The germline V and J ends were trimmed by 3 bases and 2 bases, with 23 bases remaining between them. The CDR3 extends over 18 amino acids. CDR3 sequence reads: CASSFSSDSIRFTYEQYF. The CDR3 nucleotides are TGTGCCAGCAGTTTCTCCTCGGACAGCATCAGATTCACCTACGAGCAGTACTTC.

This clone was observed once. The chain couples TRBV28 to TRBJ1-1; no clear D gene. The CDR3 is 14 residues long. CDR1 is MDHEN and CDR2 is SYDVKM in the germline V gene. The V and J ends lost 5 bases and 2 bases respectively, with 12 bases between them. The chain's CDR3 is CASSVRRENTEAFF. As DNA, the CDR3 is TGTGCCAGCAGTGTCCGACGGGAAAACACTGAAGCTTTCTTT.

The chain recombines TRBV9 with TRBJ1-2; D uncertain. The CDR3 runs 16 residues. Between the trimmed V and J ends, which lost 4 bases and 2 bases, there was a span of 18 bases. Germline V gene sequence: CDR1 SGDLS, CDR2 YYNGEE. This CDR3 is CASSLGSRSVNYGYTF. The DNA for the CDR3 is TGTGCCAGCAGCTTGGGGTCGAGGTCAGTGAACTATGGCTACACCTTC. Drawing the rest from reference TRBV9 and TRBJ1-2, the complete variable domain is DSGVTQTPKHLITATGQRVTLRCSPRSGDLSVYWYQQSLDQGLQFLIQYYNGEERAKGNILERFSAQQFPDLHSELNLSSLELGDSALYFCASSLGSRSVNYGYTFGSGTRLTVV.

The chain couples TRBV5-1 to TRBJ1-3; D gene unclear. V lost 0 bases and J lost 4, with 5 bases in between. This CDR3 has 13 residues. Germline values: CDR1 SGHRS, CDR2 YFSETQ. Written as DNA, the CDR3 is TGCGCCAGCAGCTTGGTTGGGGGAAACACCATATATTTT. Translating it yields CASSLVGGNTIYF.

This clone has more than one count but fewer than ten. This sequence joins TRBV4-1 and TRBJ2-7; 10 bases line up with TRBD1. V lost 4 bases to trimming and J lost 3 bases; unmatched junction nucleotides: 9. The CDR3 extends over 16 amino acids. Germline V lookup: CDR1 MGHRA, CDR2 YSYEKL. The CDR3 DNA sequence: TGCGCCAGCAGCCTAGACGGACAGGGGGGGTTCTACGAGCAGTACTTC. Protein sequence: CASSLDGQGGFYEQYF.

The CDR3 DNA reads as TGTGCCAGCACCACCCCGGCGGGGATGAACACTGAAGCTTTCTTT. It codes for CASTTPAGMNTEAFF. This chain uses TRBV28 with TRBJ1-1; unclear D gene. The CDR3 covers 15 residues. The germline V gene has CDR1 MDHEN and CDR2 SYDVKM. V was trimmed by 7 bases and J by 0 bases, leaving 15 bases between them.

This clone was detected a few times. V is TRBV6-4 and J is TRBJ2-3, with 7 bases aligning to TRBD1. There are 15 residues in the CDR3. The germline gives CDR1 MRHNA, CDR2 SNTAGT. Trimming at V came to 6 bases and at J to 0 bases, leaving 6 bases not matched to a gene. The CDR3 coding sequence is TGTGCCAGCAGCCCCACAGGGGTAAGCACAGATACGCAGTATTTT. It is translated as CASSPTGVSTDTQYF.

The chain carries TRBV7-2 and TRBJ2-3; TRBD2 aligns across 13 bases. This CDR3 contains 17 residues. Germline V gene sequence: CDR1 SGHTA, CDR2 FQGNSA. Trimming took 0 bases from V and 9 from J; bases not matched to a gene: 9. The CDR3 here is CASSLAGLAGRTGTQYF. DNA of the CDR3: TGTGCCAGCAGCTTAGCGGGACTAGCGGGGCGGACCGGCACGCAGTATTTT.

V usage is TRBV2 and J usage is TRBJ2-7; D may be TRBD2 (5 bases). The CDR3 covers 12 residues. The V and J ends lost 11 bases and 5 bases respectively, with 16 bases between them. The V gene's germline CDR1 is SNHLY and CDR2 FYNNEI. CDR3 nucleotides: TGTGCCTCCAGCCGGGGTACCCACGAGCAGTACTTC. Amino acids: CASSRGTHEQYF.